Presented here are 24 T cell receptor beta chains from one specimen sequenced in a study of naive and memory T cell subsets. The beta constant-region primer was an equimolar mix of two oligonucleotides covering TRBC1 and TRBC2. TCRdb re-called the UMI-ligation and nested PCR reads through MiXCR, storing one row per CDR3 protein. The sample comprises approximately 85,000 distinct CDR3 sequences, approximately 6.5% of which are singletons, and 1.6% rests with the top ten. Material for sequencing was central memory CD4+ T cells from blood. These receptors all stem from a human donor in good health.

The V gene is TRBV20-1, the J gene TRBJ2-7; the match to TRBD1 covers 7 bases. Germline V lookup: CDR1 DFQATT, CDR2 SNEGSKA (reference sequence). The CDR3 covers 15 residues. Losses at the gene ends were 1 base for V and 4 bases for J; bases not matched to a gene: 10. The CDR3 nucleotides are TGCAGTGCTAGAGCTGTCGGGGACAGACAATACGAGCAGTACTTC. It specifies CSARAVGDRQYEQYF.

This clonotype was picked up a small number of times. CDR3 nucleotide sequence: TGTGCCAGCAGCCCCGGGACTAGCGGGATTAACGAGCAGTACTTC. Protein product: CASSPGTSGINEQYF. The chain couples TRBV7-3 to TRBJ2-7; 13 bases are a match to TRBD2. The CDR3 spans 15 residues. The germline CDR1 and CDR2 sequences are SGHTA and FQGTGA. V was clipped by 5 bases and J by 5 bases; unmatched bases: 6.

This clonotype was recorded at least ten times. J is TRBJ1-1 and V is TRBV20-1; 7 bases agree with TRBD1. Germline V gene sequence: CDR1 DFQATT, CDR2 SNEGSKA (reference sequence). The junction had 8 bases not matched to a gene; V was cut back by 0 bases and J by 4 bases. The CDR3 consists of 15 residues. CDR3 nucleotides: TGCAGTGCTAGAGATGCAGGGGGAGTGAGCACTGAAGCTTTCTTT. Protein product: CSARDAGGVSTEAFF.

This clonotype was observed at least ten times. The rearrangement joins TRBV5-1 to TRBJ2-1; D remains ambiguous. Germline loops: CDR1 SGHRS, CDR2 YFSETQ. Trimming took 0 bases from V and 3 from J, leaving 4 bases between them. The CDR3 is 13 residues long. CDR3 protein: CASSLDNYNEQFF. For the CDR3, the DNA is TGCGCCAGCAGCTTGGACAACTACAATGAGCAGTTCTTC.

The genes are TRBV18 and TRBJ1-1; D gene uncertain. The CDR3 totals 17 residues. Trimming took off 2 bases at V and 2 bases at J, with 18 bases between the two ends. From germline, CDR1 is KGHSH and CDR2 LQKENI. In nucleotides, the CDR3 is TGTGCCAGCTCACCAATGTCGGCAGCGATACTTAACACTGAAGCTTTCTTT. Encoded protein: CASSPMSAAILNTEAFF.

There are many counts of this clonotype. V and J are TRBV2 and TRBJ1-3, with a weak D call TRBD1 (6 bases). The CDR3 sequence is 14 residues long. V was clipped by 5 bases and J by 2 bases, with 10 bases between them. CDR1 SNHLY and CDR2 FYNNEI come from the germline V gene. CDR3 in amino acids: CASSLRDTGNTIYF. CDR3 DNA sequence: TGTGCCAGCAGTCTCCGGGACACTGGAAACACCATATATTTT.

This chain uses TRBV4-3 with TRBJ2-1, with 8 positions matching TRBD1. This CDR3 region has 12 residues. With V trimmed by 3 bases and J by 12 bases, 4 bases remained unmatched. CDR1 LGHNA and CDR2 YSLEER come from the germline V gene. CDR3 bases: TGCGCCAGCAGCCATGCTGGGACAGGGCAGTTCTTC. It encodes CASSHAGTGQFF.

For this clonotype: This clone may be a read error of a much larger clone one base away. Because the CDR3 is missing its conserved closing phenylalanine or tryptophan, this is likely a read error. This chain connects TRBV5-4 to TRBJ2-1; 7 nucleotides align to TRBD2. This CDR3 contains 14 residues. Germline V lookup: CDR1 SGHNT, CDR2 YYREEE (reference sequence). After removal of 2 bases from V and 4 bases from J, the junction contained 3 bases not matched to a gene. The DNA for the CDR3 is TGTGCCAGCAGCTTTAGCGGGTCTTACAATGAGCAGTTCCTC. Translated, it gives CASSFSGSYNEQFL.

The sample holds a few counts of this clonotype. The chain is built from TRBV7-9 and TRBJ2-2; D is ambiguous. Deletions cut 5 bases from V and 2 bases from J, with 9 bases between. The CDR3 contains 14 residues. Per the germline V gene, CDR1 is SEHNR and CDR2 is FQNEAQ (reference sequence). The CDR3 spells CASSPGLNTGELFF. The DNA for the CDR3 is TGTGCCAGCAGCCCGGGCCTTAACACCGGGGAGCTGTTTTTT. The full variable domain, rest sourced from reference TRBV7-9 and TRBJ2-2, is DTGVSQNPRHKITKRGQNVTFRCDPISEHNRLYWYRQTLGQGPEFLTYFQNEAQLEKSRLLSDRFSAERPKGSFSTLEIQRTEQGDSAMYLCASSPGLNTGELFFGEGSRLTVL.

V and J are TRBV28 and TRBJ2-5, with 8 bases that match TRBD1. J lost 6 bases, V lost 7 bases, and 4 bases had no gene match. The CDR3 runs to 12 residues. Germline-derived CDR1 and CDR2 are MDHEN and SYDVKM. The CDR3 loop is CASTGGLKTQYF. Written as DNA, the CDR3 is TGTGCCAGCACAGGGGGCTTGAAGACCCAGTACTTC. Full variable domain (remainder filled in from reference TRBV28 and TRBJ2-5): DVKVTQSSRYLVKRTGEKVFLECVQDMDHENMFWYRQDPGLGLRLIYFSYDVKMKEKGDIPEGYSVSREKKERFSLILESASTNQTSMYLCASTGGLKTQYFGPGTRLLVL.

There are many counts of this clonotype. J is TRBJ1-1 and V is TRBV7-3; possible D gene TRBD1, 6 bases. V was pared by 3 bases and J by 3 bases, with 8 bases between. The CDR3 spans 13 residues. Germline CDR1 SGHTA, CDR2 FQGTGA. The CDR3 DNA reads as TGTGCCAGCAGCTTCGCAGGGGACACTGAAGCTTTCTTT. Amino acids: CASSFAGDTEAFF.

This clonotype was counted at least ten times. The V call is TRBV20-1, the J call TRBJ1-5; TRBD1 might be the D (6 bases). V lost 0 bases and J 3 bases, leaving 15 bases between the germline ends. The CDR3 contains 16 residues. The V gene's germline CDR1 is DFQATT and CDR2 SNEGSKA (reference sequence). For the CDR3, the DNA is TGCAGTGCTAGAGATGGGGCCGGGACAAACAATCAGCCCCAGCATTTT. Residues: CSARDGAGTNNQPQHF.

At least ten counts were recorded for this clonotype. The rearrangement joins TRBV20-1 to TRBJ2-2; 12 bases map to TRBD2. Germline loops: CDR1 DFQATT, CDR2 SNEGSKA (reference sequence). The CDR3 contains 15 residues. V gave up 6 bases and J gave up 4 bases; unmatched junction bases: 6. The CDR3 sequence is CSAPTSGSGTGELFF. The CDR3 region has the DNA TGCAGTGCCCCGACTAGCGGGAGTGGCACCGGGGAGCTGTTTTTT.

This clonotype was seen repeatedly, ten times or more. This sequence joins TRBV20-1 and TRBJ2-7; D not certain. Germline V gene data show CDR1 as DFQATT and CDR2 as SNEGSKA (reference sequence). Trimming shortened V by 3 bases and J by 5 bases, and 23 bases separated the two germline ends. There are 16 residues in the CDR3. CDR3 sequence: CSASTETRKILDEQYF. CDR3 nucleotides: TGCAGTGCTAGCACGGAGACCCGAAAAATCCTTGACGAGCAGTACTTC.

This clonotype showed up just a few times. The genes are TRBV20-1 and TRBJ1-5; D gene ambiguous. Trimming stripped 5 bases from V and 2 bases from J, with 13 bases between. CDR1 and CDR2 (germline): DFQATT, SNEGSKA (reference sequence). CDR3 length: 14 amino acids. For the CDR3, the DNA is TGCAGTGCTCCACCAACAGTTGGCAATCAGCCCCAGCATTTT. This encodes CSAPPTVGNQPQHF.

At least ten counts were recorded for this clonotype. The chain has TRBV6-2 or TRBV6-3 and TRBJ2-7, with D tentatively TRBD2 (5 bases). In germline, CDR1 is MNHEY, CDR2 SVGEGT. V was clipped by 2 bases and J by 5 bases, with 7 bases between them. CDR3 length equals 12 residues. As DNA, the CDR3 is TGTGCCAGCAGTTACACCGGGAACGAGCAGTACTTC. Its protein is CASSYTGNEQYF.

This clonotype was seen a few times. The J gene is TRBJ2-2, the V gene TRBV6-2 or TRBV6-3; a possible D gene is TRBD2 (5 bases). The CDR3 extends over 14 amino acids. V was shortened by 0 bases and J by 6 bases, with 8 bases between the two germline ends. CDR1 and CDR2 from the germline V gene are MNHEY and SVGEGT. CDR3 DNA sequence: TGTGCCAGCAGTTACTCCCCTAGCCCCGGGGAGCTGTTTTTT. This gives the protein CASSYSPSPGELFF.

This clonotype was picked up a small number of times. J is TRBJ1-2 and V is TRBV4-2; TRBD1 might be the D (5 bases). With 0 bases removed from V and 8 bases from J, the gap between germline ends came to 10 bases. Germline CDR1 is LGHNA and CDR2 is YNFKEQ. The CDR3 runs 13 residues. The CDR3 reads CASSQEWDRGYTF. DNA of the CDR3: TGTGCCAGCAGCCAAGAATGGGACCGAGGCTACACCTTC.

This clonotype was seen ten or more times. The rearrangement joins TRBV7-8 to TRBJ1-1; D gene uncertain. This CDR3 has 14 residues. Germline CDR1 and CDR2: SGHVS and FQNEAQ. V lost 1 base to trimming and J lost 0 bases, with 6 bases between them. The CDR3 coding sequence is TGTGCCAGCAGCTTAGGTGAGATGAACACTGAAGCTTTCTTT. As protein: CASSLGEMNTEAFF.

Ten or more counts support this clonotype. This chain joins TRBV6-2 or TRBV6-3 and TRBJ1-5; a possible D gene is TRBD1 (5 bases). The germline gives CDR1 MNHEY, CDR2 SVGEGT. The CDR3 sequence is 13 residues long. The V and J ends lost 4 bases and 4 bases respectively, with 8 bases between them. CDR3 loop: CASSLSGNQPQHF. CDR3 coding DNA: TGTGCCAGCAGTTTGTCAGGGAATCAGCCCCAGCATTTT.

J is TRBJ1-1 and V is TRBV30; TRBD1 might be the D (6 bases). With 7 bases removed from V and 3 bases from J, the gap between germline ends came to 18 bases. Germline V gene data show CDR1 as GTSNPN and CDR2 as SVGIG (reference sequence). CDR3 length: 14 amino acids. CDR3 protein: CASARGWIDTEAFF. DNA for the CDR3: TGTGCCTCTGCCAGGGGCTGGATAGACACTGAAGCTTTCTTT.

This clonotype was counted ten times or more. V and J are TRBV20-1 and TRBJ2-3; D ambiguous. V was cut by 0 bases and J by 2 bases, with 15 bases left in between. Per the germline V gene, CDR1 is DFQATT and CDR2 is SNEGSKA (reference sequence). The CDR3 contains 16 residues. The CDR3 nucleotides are TGCAGTGCTAGAGATGCCGGGCGAAAGGCCACAGATACGCAGTATTTT. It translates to CSARDAGRKATDTQYF.

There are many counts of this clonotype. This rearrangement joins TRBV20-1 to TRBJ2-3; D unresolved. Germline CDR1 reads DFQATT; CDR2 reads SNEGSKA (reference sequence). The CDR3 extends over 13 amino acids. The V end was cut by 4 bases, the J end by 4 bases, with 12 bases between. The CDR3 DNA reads TGCAGTGCTACCTGGCCCTCCGCAGATACGCAGTATTTT. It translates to CSATWPSADTQYF.

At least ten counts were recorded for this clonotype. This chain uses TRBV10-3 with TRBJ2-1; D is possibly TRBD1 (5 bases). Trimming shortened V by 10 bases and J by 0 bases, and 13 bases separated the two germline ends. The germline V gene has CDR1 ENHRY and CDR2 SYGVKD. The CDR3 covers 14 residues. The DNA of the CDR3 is TGTGCCACCAAGGGGATGAACTCCTACAATGAGCAGTTCTTC. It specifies CATKGMNSYNEQFF.